Following are 3 T cell receptor beta chains from one sample sequenced in a study of blood T cell repertoires in COVID-19. Sequencing used immunoSEQ multiplex PCR; TCRdb keeps in-frame clones, though not all of them. Of 70,000 to 85,000 clones in the sample, approximately 82% are singletons; the top ten hold roughly 40%. The material sequenced was peripheral blood. The source of these receptors is an elderly man with active or convalescent COVID-19.

This clone has just one count. The J gene is TRBJ1-5, the V gene TRBV10-3; 7 bases align to TRBD1. Germline values: CDR1 ENHRY, CDR2 SYGVKD. The CDR3 is 14 amino acids. The ends lost 2 bases at V and 7 bases at J; junction bases unmatched: 5. The CDR3 loop reads CAISEGQAGQPQHF. CDR3 DNA: TGTGCCATCAGTGAGGGACAGGCGGGCCAGCCCCAGCATTTT.

The J gene is TRBJ2-2, the V gene TRBV2; TRBD2 matches at 10 bases. CDR1 and CDR2 from the germline V gene are SNHLY and FYNNEI. The CDR3 is 18 amino acids. The trim removed 0 bases at V and 4 bases at J, leaving 8 bases unmatched. CDR3 region: CASSEAYPGTSVTGELFF. The CDR3 DNA reads as TGTGCCAGCAGTGAAGCGTATCCCGGGACTAGCGTCACCGGGGAGCTGTTTTTT.

This rearrangement joins TRBV4-3 to TRBJ2-2, with D possibly matching TRBD1 (5 bases). V lost 1 base to trimming and J lost 7 bases, with 10 bases between them. Germline assignment: CDR1 LGHNA and CDR2 YSLEER. The CDR3 totals 14 residues. The CDR3 sequence is CASSQAGMVGELFF. The CDR3 DNA sequence: TGCGCCAGCAGCCAAGCAGGGATGGTCGGGGAGCTGTTTTTT.